Listed below are T cell receptor beta chains from one sample, sequenced in a study of blood T cell repertoires in COVID-19. The repertoire was sequenced with immunoSEQ multiplex PCR; TCRdb's copy has only in-frame clones and lacks some. This table holds approximately 220,000 clones, about 85% found once. Sequencing used PBMCs or T cells enriched from blood (not recorded which). All receptors derive from a middle-aged man who had recovered from COVID-19. Each CDR3 is given with its conserved first and last residue. A D gene is named only where the DNA matches it firmly. Size is omitted from some rows. Given values are once, few, many or a class for expanded clones.

clone size: -
J gene: TRBJ2-3
D gene: -
V gene: TRBV4-1
CDR3 protein: CASSLGSDTQYF
CDR3 DNA: TGCGCCAGCAGCCTCGGTTCAGATACGCAGTATTTT

clone size: -
J gene: TRBJ1-1
D gene: TRBD1
V gene: TRBV20-1
CDR3 protein: CGTALNTEAFF
CDR3 DNA: TGCGGGACAGCGTTGAACACTGAAGCTTTCTTT

clone size: -
J gene: TRBJ1-6
D gene: TRBD1
V gene: TRBV4-1
CDR3 protein: CASNQFLQGAGNSPLHF
CDR3 DNA: TGCGCCAGCAACCAGTTTCTACAGGGGGCAGGTAATTCACCCCTCCACTTT

clone size: -
J gene: TRBJ2-7
D gene: -
V gene: TRBV19
CDR3 protein: CASSIGEYEQYF
CDR3 DNA: TGTGCCAGTAGTATTGGGGAGTACGAGCAGTACTTC

clone size: -
J gene: TRBJ2-6
D gene: -
V gene: TRBV5-1
CDR3 protein: CASSRDTNGANVLTF
CDR3 DNA: TGCGCCAGCAGCCGGGACACCAATGGGGCCAACGTCCTGACTTTC

clone size: -
J gene: TRBJ1-4
D gene: -
V gene: TRBV5-6
CDR3 protein: CASSLDRRRNEKLFF
CDR3 DNA: TGTGCCAGCAGCCTCGACAGGCGGAGGAATGAAAAACTGTTTTTT

clone size: -
J gene: TRBJ2-3
D gene: TRBD2
V gene: TRBV30
CDR3 protein: CAWSVGGLAHTDTQYF
CDR3 DNA: TGTGCCTGGAGTGTTGGAGGACTAGCGCACACAGATACGCAGTATTTT

clone size: -
J gene: TRBJ2-2
D gene: TRBD2
V gene: TRBV30
CDR3 protein: CAWSLGLAGTGELFF
CDR3 DNA: TGTGCCTGGAGTTTAGGACTAGCGGGAACCGGGGAGCTGTTTTTT

clone size: -
J gene: TRBJ2-3
D gene: -
V gene: TRBV6-5
CDR3 protein: CASTGTVTDTQYF
CDR3 DNA: TGTGCCAGCACCGGAACAGTCACAGATACGCAGTATTTT

clone size: -
J gene: TRBJ2-7
D gene: TRBD2
V gene: TRBV5-4
CDR3 protein: CASSAGRTSGTYEQYF
CDR3 DNA: TGTGCCAGCAGCGCGGGCCGGACTAGCGGAACCTACGAGCAGTACTTC

clone size: -
J gene: TRBJ2-7
D gene: TRBD2
V gene: TRBV5-4
CDR3 protein: CASSLAGGGPSHEQYF
CDR3 DNA: TGTGCCAGCAGCTTGGCCGGGGGAGGGCCATCCCACGAGCAGTACTTC

clone size: -
J gene: TRBJ1-5
D gene: -
V gene: TRBV7-9
CDR3 protein: CASSSVSNQPQHF
CDR3 DNA: TGTGCCAGCAGCTCCGTCAGCAATCAGCCCCAGCATTTT

clone size: -
J gene: TRBJ2-5
D gene: -
V gene: TRBV5-8
CDR3 protein: CASSWGLRETQYF
CDR3 DNA: TGTGCCAGCAGCTGGGGGCTGCGCGAGACCCAGTACTTC

clone size: -
J gene: TRBJ2-6
D gene: -
V gene: TRBV5-1
CDR3 protein: CASSLFSSGANVLTF
CDR3 DNA: TGCGCCAGCAGCTTGTTCTCCTCTGGGGCCAACGTCCTGACTTTC

clone size: -
J gene: TRBJ2-7
D gene: -
V gene: TRBV10-3
CDR3 protein: CAISDGANSYEQYF
CDR3 DNA: TGTGCCATCAGTGATGGGGCGAACTCCTACGAGCAGTACTTC

clone size: -
J gene: TRBJ1-2
D gene: -
V gene: TRBV13
CDR3 protein: CASSFISRENYGYTF
CDR3 DNA: TGTGCCAGCAGCTTCATCTCGCGGGAGAACTATGGCTACACCTTC

clone size: -
J gene: TRBJ2-7
D gene: TRBD1
V gene: TRBV28
CDR3 protein: CASSPLTGQYEQYF
CDR3 DNA: TGTGCCAGCAGTCCTCTGACAGGGCAGTACGAGCAGTACTTC

clone size: -
J gene: TRBJ2-1
D gene: TRBD2
V gene: TRBV25-1
CDR3 protein: CASRGLADNEQFF
CDR3 DNA: TGTGCCAGCAGGGGACTAGCGGACAATGAGCAGTTCTTC

clone size: -
J gene: TRBJ2-2
D gene: TRBD1
V gene: TRBV11-1
CDR3 protein: CASSRTGIDTGELFF
CDR3 DNA: TGTGCCAGCAGCCGGACAGGGATCGACACCGGGGAGCTGTTTTTT

clone size: -
J gene: TRBJ2-7
D gene: -
V gene: TRBV12-3/TRBV12-4
CDR3 protein: CASCVGDLYEQYF
CDR3 DNA: TGTGCCAGCTGCGTAGGGGATCTTTACGAGCAGTACTTC

clone size: -
J gene: TRBJ2-7
D gene: -
V gene: TRBV7-9
CDR3 protein: CASSREPTYEQYF
CDR3 DNA: TGTGCCAGCAGCAGGGAACCTACCTACGAGCAGTACTTC

clone size: -
J gene: TRBJ2-1
D gene: TRBD2
V gene: TRBV5-1
CDR3 protein: CASSEGVLADYNEQFF
CDR3 DNA: TGCGCCAGCAGCGAAGGGGTTCTAGCGGACTACAATGAGCAGTTCTTC

clone size: -
J gene: TRBJ2-7
D gene: -
V gene: TRBV29-1
CDR3 protein: CSVEDGGFEQYF
CDR3 DNA: TGCAGCGTTGAAGATGGCGGGTTCGAGCAGTACTTC

clone size: -
J gene: TRBJ2-7
D gene: TRBD2
V gene: TRBV14
CDR3 protein: CASSPLTSGAYEQYF
CDR3 DNA: TGTGCCAGCAGCCCACTTACTAGCGGGGCCTACGAGCAGTACTTC

clone size: -
J gene: TRBJ1-2
D gene: -
V gene: TRBV7-9
CDR3 protein: CASSFLDRGGGYGYTF
CDR3 DNA: TGTGCCAGCAGCTTTCTTGATCGAGGAGGAGGATATGGCTACACCTTC

clone size: -
J gene: TRBJ2-7
D gene: -
V gene: TRBV30
CDR3 protein: CAWSPAVRNYEQYF
CDR3 DNA: TGTGCCTGGAGTCCAGCGGTGCGGAACTACGAGCAGTACTTC

clone size: once
J gene: TRBJ1-4
D gene: -
V gene: TRBV9
CDR3 protein: CASSGQQGNNEKLFF
CDR3 DNA: TGTGCCAGCAGCGGACAACAGGGAAACAATGAAAAACTGTTTTTT

clone size: -
J gene: TRBJ1-1
D gene: -
V gene: TRBV20-1
CDR3 protein: CSASPTMNTEAFF
CDR3 DNA: TGCAGTGCTAGTCCGACAATGAACACTGAAGCTTTCTTT

clone size: few
J gene: TRBJ1-2
D gene: -
V gene: TRBV19
CDR3 protein: CASSIGENYGYTF
CDR3 DNA: TGTGCCAGTAGTATCGGGGAGAACTATGGCTACACCTTC

clone size: once
J gene: TRBJ1-4
D gene: TRBD1
V gene: TRBV2
CDR3 protein: CASTRPGTGIESGVF
CDR3 DNA: TGTGCCAGCACACGACCCGGGACAGGGATTGAAAGTGGGGTTTTT

clone size: -
J gene: TRBJ2-3
D gene: TRBD2
V gene: TRBV7-8
CDR3 protein: CASSLSRTLAGRGDTQYF
CDR3 DNA: TGTGCCAGCAGCTTGTCCCGTACCCTAGCGGGCCGGGGGGATACGCAGTATTTT

clone size: -
J gene: TRBJ2-7
D gene: -
V gene: TRBV29-1
CDR3 protein: CSVLLDYSYEQYF
CDR3 DNA: TGCAGCGTATTACTAGATTACTCCTACGAGCAGTACTTC

clone size: -
J gene: TRBJ1-4
D gene: -
V gene: TRBV5-1
CDR3 protein: CASSLTGGVGKLFF
CDR3 DNA: TGCGCCAGCAGCTTAACGGGGGGCGTCGGAAAACTGTTTTTT

clone size: -
J gene: TRBJ1-2
D gene: -
V gene: TRBV7-9
CDR3 protein: CASSLGRELMIYGYTF
CDR3 DNA: TGTGCCAGCAGCTTAGGTCGGGAGCTAATGATCTATGGCTACACCTTC

clone size: -
J gene: TRBJ2-3
D gene: TRBD1
V gene: TRBV5-1
CDR3 protein: CASGTTGGYTDTQYF
CDR3 DNA: TGCGCCAGCGGTACGACAGGGGGATACACAGATACGCAGTATTTT

clone size: -
J gene: TRBJ1-2
D gene: -
V gene: TRBV7-2
CDR3 protein: CASSLRIQGGDGYTF
CDR3 DNA: TGTGCCAGCAGCTTAAGGATACAGGGTGGCGATGGCTACACCTTC

clone size: -
J gene: TRBJ2-7
D gene: -
V gene: TRBV6-1
CDR3 protein: CASSELEYEQYF
CDR3 DNA: TGTGCCAGCAGTGAGCTAGAATACGAGCAGTACTTC

clone size: -
J gene: TRBJ1-1
D gene: TRBD1
V gene: TRBV18
CDR3 protein: CASSPRGSGTEAFF
CDR3 DNA: TGTGCCAGCTCACCCAGGGGGAGCGGCACTGAAGCTTTCTTT

clone size: -
J gene: TRBJ2-1
D gene: TRBD1
V gene: TRBV5-1
CDR3 protein: CASSRAGTGYNEQFF
CDR3 DNA: TGCGCCAGCAGCCGAGCCGGGACAGGTTACAATGAGCAGTTCTTC

clone size: many
J gene: TRBJ2-2
D gene: -
V gene: TRBV4-2
CDR3 protein: CASSHQWGENTGELFF
CDR3 DNA: TGTGCCAGCAGCCATCAATGGGGGGAGAACACCGGGGAGCTGTTTTTT

clone size: -
J gene: TRBJ2-3
D gene: -
V gene: TRBV4-3
CDR3 protein: CASSQGLRSTDTQYF
CDR3 DNA: TGCGCCAGCAGCCAAGGATTGCGGAGCACAGATACGCAGTATTTT

clone size: -
J gene: TRBJ2-2
D gene: -
V gene: TRBV7-9
CDR3 protein: CASSLVLGAAGELFF
CDR3 DNA: TGTGCCAGCAGCTTAGTGTTGGGGGCTGCCGGGGAGCTGTTTTTT

clone size: -
J gene: TRBJ1-1
D gene: -
V gene: TRBV7-9
CDR3 protein: CASSLIGGSPNTEAFF
CDR3 DNA: TGTGCCAGCAGCTTAATTGGAGGGAGCCCCAACACTGAAGCTTTCTTT

clone size: -
J gene: TRBJ2-5
D gene: -
V gene: TRBV7-9
CDR3 protein: CASSFRRGRGTETQYF
CDR3 DNA: TGTGCCAGCAGCTTCCGGCGTGGGAGGGGGACGGAGACCCAGTACTTC

clone size: -
J gene: TRBJ2-7
D gene: TRBD2
V gene: TRBV3-1/TRBV3-2
CDR3 protein: CASSQDGGTYEQYF
CDR3 DNA: TGTGCCAGCAGCCAAGACGGGGGGACTTACGAGCAGTACTTC

clone size: -
J gene: TRBJ2-7
D gene: TRBD1
V gene: TRBV5-1
CDR3 protein: CASSLGTGSEQYF
CDR3 DNA: TGCGCCAGCAGCTTGGGGACAGGGAGCGAGCAGTACTTC

clone size: -
J gene: TRBJ2-1
D gene: TRBD2
V gene: TRBV4-3
CDR3 protein: CASSQDLAGVSYNEQFF
CDR3 DNA: TGCGCCAGCAGCCAGGACCTAGCGGGTGTCTCCTACAATGAGCAGTTCTTC

clone size: few
J gene: TRBJ2-2
D gene: -
V gene: TRBV3-1/TRBV3-2
CDR3 protein: CASSPPNTGELFF
CDR3 DNA: TGTGCCAGCAGCCCCCCAAACACCGGGGAGCTGTTTTTT

clone size: -
J gene: TRBJ1-6
D gene: TRBD1
V gene: TRBV19
CDR3 protein: CASRLGQLSINSPLHF
CDR3 DNA: TGTGCCAGTAGGCTGGGACAGTTATCTATAAATTCACCCCTCCACTTT

clone size: -
J gene: TRBJ2-1
D gene: TRBD2
V gene: TRBV2
CDR3 protein: CASLPGGLRDEQFF
CDR3 DNA: TGTGCCAGTCTCCCGGGGGGGCTGAGGGATGAGCAGTTCTTC

clone size: few
J gene: TRBJ2-1
D gene: TRBD2
V gene: TRBV10-1
CDR3 protein: CASSEFLREGMFF
CDR3 DNA: TGCGCCAGCAGTGAGTTTTTGCGGGAGGGAATGTTCTTC

clone size: -
J gene: TRBJ2-1
D gene: TRBD1
V gene: TRBV5-6
CDR3 protein: CASSFPGTGGFEQFF
CDR3 DNA: TGTGCCAGCAGCTTTCCCGGGACAGGGGGCTTTGAGCAGTTCTTC

clone size: -
J gene: TRBJ2-1
D gene: -
V gene: TRBV7-9
CDR3 protein: CASSVNSYNEQFF
CDR3 DNA: TGTGCCAGCAGCGTAAACTCCTACAATGAGCAGTTCTTC

clone size: -
J gene: TRBJ1-3
D gene: TRBD1
V gene: TRBV4-3
CDR3 protein: CASSLGTGVDSGNTIYF
CDR3 DNA: TGCGCCAGCAGCCTGGGGACAGGCGTCGACTCTGGAAACACCATATATTTT

clone size: -
J gene: TRBJ1-1
D gene: -
V gene: TRBV4-2
CDR3 protein: CASSRLRNTEAFF
CDR3 DNA: TGTGCCAGCAGCCGTCTTCGGAACACTGAAGCTTTCTTT